These T cell receptor beta chains were read from a single sample in a study of T cell responses to AZD1222 COVID-19 vaccine. TCRdb's table, derived via immunoSEQ multiplex PCR, lists solely in-frame clones and lacks some. The sample has around 92,000 clones, 91% seen once; the top ten hold approximately 8.3%. The sample was peripheral blood, taken on day 0 of AZD1222 vaccination. These receptors originate from an adult in good health. The CDR3 runs from the conserved cysteine through the conserved F or W. Each record gives: V gene, J gene, clone size, D gene, CDR3 DNA, CDR3 protein. A D gene is named only where the DNA matches it firmly. Clone size is stated in some rows and not others, as once, few, many or a class when expanded.

TRBV7-9	TRBJ1-1	NA	NA	TGTGCCAGCAGCTTAGCATGGCAGGGCCTCCCCCCTCACTCAGGGGCTTTCTTT	CASSLAWQGLPPHSGAFF
TRBV9	TRBJ2-7	NA	NA	TGTGCCAGCAGCGTAGTAGGGAGCAGGGTCGGCGAGCAGTACTTC	CASSVVGSRVGEQYF
TRBV7-9	TRBJ2-1	NA	NA	TGTGCCAGCAGCTTAGCTATCGGTTGGCAGTTCTTC	CASSLAIGWQFF
TRBV12-3/TRBV12-4	TRBJ1-6	NA	NA	TGTGCCAGCAGGGACAGCTATAATTCACCCCTCCACTTT	CASRDSYNSPLHF
TRBV7-8	TRBJ2-5	NA	NA	TGTGCCAGCAGCCCGATATCGGAGACCCAGTACTTC	CASSPISETQYF
TRBV4-2	TRBJ2-1	NA	NA	TGTGCCAGCAGCCAGTCTCTCATGGATGAGCAGTTCTTC	CASSQSLMDEQFF
TRBV11-1	TRBJ2-1	once	NA	TGTGCCAGCAGCTTAGAGGGGACCTACAATGAGCAGTTCTTC	CASSLEGTYNEQFF
TRBV11-2	TRBJ1-3	NA	NA	TGTGCCAGCACCCCCAATGTCGGCAGCGCCTTCTCTGGAAACACCATATATTTT	CASTPNVGSAFSGNTIYF
TRBV19	TRBJ2-2	NA	TRBD2	TGTGCCAGTAGTAGGCTAGCGGGAGCGCGGGACACCGGGGAGCTGTTTTTT	CASSRLAGARDTGELFF
TRBV13	TRBJ2-3	once	TRBD2	TGTGCCAGCAGCTTAGGACTAGCGGGAGCTACCGCTGGAGATACGCAGTATTTT	CASSLGLAGATAGDTQYF
TRBV7-9	TRBJ2-1	NA	TRBD2	TGTGCCAGCACCACAAAGGAGGGATATAGCGGGAGGGCCTCCTACAATGAGCAGTTCTTC	CASTTKEGYSGRASYNEQFF
TRBV7-2	TRBJ2-1	NA	TRBD1	TGTGCCAGCAGCTCGGGACAGGGAACATACAATGAGCAGTTCTTC	CASSSGQGTYNEQFF
TRBV9	TRBJ2-5	NA	TRBD2	TGTGCCAGCAGCGTAAATAGCGGGAGTGAGACCCAGTACTTC	CASSVNSGSETQYF
TRBV19	TRBJ1-5	NA	NA	TGTGCCAGTAGAGGACAGACTTATAGCAATCAGCCCCAGCATTTT	CASRGQTYSNQPQHF
TRBV4-1	TRBJ2-2	NA	NA	TGCGCCAGCAGCCTGATAGAAAGCGCGAACACCGGGGAGCTGTTTTTT	CASSLIESANTGELFF
TRBV5-6	TRBJ1-4	NA	TRBD1	TGTGCCAGCAGACCCACAGGGGGCGCAGAAAAACTGTTTTTT	CASRPTGGAEKLFF
TRBV4-1	TRBJ1-3	NA	NA	TGCGCCAGCAGCCCGGAAGGGGCAGGGGTGGGAAACACCATATATTTT	CASSPEGAGVGNTIYF
TRBV29-1	TRBJ1-1	NA	NA	TGCAGTGGGGCCGGGACGGACACTGAAGCTTTCTTT	CSGAGTDTEAFF
TRBV11-2	TRBJ1-1	once	NA	TGTGCCAGCAGCAAAGTCCAAGGGACTGAAGCTTTCTTT	CASSKVQGTEAFF
TRBV27	TRBJ1-5	NA	NA	TGTGCCAGCAGTTTTAAGGGGCTATACAATCAGCCCCAGCATTTT	CASSFKGLYNQPQHF
TRBV7-9	TRBJ2-7	NA	TRBD2	TGTGCCAGCAGCTTACCCCCCGGGAGGTCTCCCTACGAGCAGTACTTC	CASSLPPGRSPYEQYF